Sequencing of this TCR beta chain was carried out in a study of blood T cell repertoires in COVID-19. Turning to the study itself: Acute and convalescent COVID-19 specimens originated in the United States, Italy and Spain. Sources were T cells, B-cell-depleted T cells, or PBMCs; the material itself was cDNA or gDNA.

The V gene's germline CDR1 is SGHAT and CDR2 FQNNGV. Trimming stripped 0 bases from V and 11 bases from J, with 13 bases between. CDR3 length equals 13 residues. Profiling relied on immunoSEQ multiplex PCR, and the TCRdb table lists in-frame clones only, not all of them. The sample has tens of thousands of clones; roughly 90% are singletons. The receptor was derived from a human donor with active COVID-19. The donor label of this sample is uncertain. The genes are TRBV11-2 and TRBJ1-2, with D maybe TRBD1 (6 bases). The material sequenced was peripheral blood. CDR3 loop: CASSLDTGPKYTF. CDR3 nucleotide sequence: TGTGCCAGCAGCTTAGACACAGGGCCGAAGTACACCTTC.